This record covers a single TCR beta chain. The CDR3 contains 15 residues. Germline loops: CDR1 LNHDA, CDR2 SQIVND (reference sequence). Trimming cost V 2 bases and J 0 bases, with 9 bases left between them. This sample was included in a study of control samples from healthy donors and cancer patients. Assay: immunoSEQ multiplex PCR; the TCRdb copy retains only in-frame clones and omits some. The top ten hold more than 5% of the sample, which has 120,000 to 150,000 clones, over 85% seen once. V usage is TRBV19 and J usage is TRBJ2-3; D is ambiguous. The sequenced sample was blood. The sequence came from a young man in good health. The CDR3 here is CASSINPTSTDTQYF. DNA of the CDR3: TGTGCCAGTAGTATAAACCCTACTAGCACAGATACGCAGTATTTT.